Below, 11 T cell receptor beta chains from the same sample are listed, as sequenced in a study of blood T cell repertoires in COVID-19. Clones were read by immunoSEQ multiplex PCR, and TCRdb kept only the in-frame ones, dropping some. The sample contains about 150,000 clones, around four fifths of which appear only once. The sample taken for sequencing was PBMCs or T cells enriched from blood (not recorded which). The receptors were gathered from a woman aged 40 to 50 who had recovered from COVID-19.

This rearrangement joins TRBV5-1 to TRBJ1-6; 7 nucleotides match TRBD1. The CDR3 runs to 15 residues. V was clipped by 4 bases and J by 9 bases; unmatched bases: 10. The germline CDR1 and CDR2 sequences are SGHRS and YFSETQ. CDR3 in amino acids: CASSGTQGISSPLHF. CDR3 coding DNA: TGCGCCAGCAGCGGAACACAGGGGATCTCTTCACCCCTCCACTTT.

This clone appeared once. The V and J genes are TRBV27 and TRBJ1-1, with 9 bases that match TRBD1. The CDR3 is 14 amino acids. Germline V gene data show CDR1 as MNHEY and CDR2 as SMNVEV (reference sequence). Trimming removed 5 bases from V and 4 bases from J; junction bases left unmatched: 5. CDR3 sequence (DNA): TGTGCCAGCAGTCCGGGGACAGGGAGCACTGAAGCTTTCTTT. Its translation: CASSPGTGSTEAFF.

The chain couples TRBV7-9 to TRBJ1-4, with a possible D match to TRBD1 (6 bases). Trimming shortened V by 2 bases and J by 4 bases, and 8 bases separated the two germline ends. The CDR3 runs 14 residues. The V gene's germline CDR1 is SEHNR and CDR2 FQNEAQ (reference sequence). The CDR3 here is CASSLRTDNEKLFF. CDR3 bases: TGTGCCAGCAGCTTAAGGACAGATAATGAAAAACTGTTTTTT.

This sequence joins TRBV9 and TRBJ2-5, with TRBD2 matching 8 bases. Trimming cost V 4 bases and J 5 bases; bases outside gene matches: 10. The germline V gene encodes CDR1 SGDLS and CDR2 YYNGEE. This CDR3 has 15 amino acids. The CDR3 region is CASSQHIAGRETQYF. The CDR3 DNA sequence: TGTGCCAGCAGCCAACACATAGCGGGGAGGGAGACCCAGTACTTC.

The chain links TRBV11-2 to TRBJ2-2, with 9 bases that match TRBD2. The germline gives CDR1 SGHAT, CDR2 FQNNGV. V shed 5 bases, J shed 7 bases, and the junction held 8 bases outside the gene matches. There are 15 residues in the CDR3. The CDR3 nucleotides are TGTGCCAGCAGCGCCCCCGGGACTAGCAGCGGGGAGCTGTTTTTT. It translates to CASSAPGTSSGELFF. Combining the CDR3 with reference TRBV11-2 and TRBJ2-2 gives the whole variable domain EAGVAQSPRYKIIEKRQSVAFWCNPISGHATLYWYQQILGQGPKLLIQFQNNGVVDDSQLPKDRFSAERLKGVDSTLKIQPAKLEDSAVYLCASSAPGTSSGELFFGEGSRLTVL.

The rearrangement links TRBV19 to TRBJ2-3; 9 bases map to TRBD2. Germline V gives CDR1 LNHDA, CDR2 SQIVND (reference sequence). J lost 4 bases, V lost 7 bases, and 9 bases had no gene match. This CDR3 is built from 15 residues. For the CDR3, the DNA is TGTGCCAGTAAAGCCCGGCGGGGGGGCGCAGATACGCAGTATTTT. Translation gives CASKARRGGADTQYF. The whole variable domain, remainder taken from reference TRBV19 and TRBJ2-3, is DGGITQSPKYLFRKEGQNVTLSCEQNLNHDAMYWYRQDPGQGLRLIYYSQIVNDFQKGDIAEGYSVSREKKESFPLTVTSAQKNPTAFYLCASKARRGGADTQYFGPGTRLTVL.

V and J are TRBV18 and TRBJ1-1, with TRBD1 matching over 7 bases. There are 15 residues in the CDR3. The V and J ends lost 2 bases and 2 bases, in that order; junction bases with no gene match: 5. Per the germline V gene, CDR1 is KGHSH and CDR2 is LQKENI. CDR3 DNA sequence: TGTGCCAGCTCACCAAGAACAGGGGATAACACTGAAGCTTTCTTT. Translation: CASSPRTGDNTEAFF.

This clone is labeled as large. This rearrangement joins TRBV6-4 to TRBJ2-3, with D possibly matching TRBD2 (5 bases). Trimming cost V 3 bases and J 2 bases, with 12 bases left between them. Germline-derived CDR1 and CDR2 are MRHNA and SNTAGT. The CDR3 contains 15 residues. The DNA for the CDR3 is TGTGCCAGCAGTGAAGGCGGACTGGACACAGATACGCAGTATTTT. Translation gives CASSEGGLDTDTQYF.

About this clone itself: The junction departs from the called germline gene at one end, perhaps through a read error. The chain has TRBV7-2 and TRBJ2-2; D is perhaps TRBD2 (5 bases). The CDR3 covers 16 residues. Germline V gene lookup returns CDR1 SGHTA and CDR2 FQGNSA. The CDR3 DNA is TGTGCCAGCAGCCCAAAAGTGGATGCTAACACCGGGGATCTGTTTTTT. It yields the protein CASSPKVDANTGDLFF.

V and J are TRBV10-3 and TRBJ2-1; the match to TRBD2 covers 7 bases. The CDR3 runs to 14 residues. V gave up 10 bases and J gave up 8 bases; unmatched junction bases: 14. CDR1 is ENHRY and CDR2 is SYGVKD in the germline V gene. CDR3 in amino acids: CATSEGREMDEQFF. In DNA form, the CDR3 reads TGTGCCACCTCGGAGGGGCGGGAGATGGATGAGCAGTTCTTC.

The chain couples TRBV7-6 to TRBJ2-1; TRBD2 aligns across 8 bases. With V trimmed by 5 bases and J by 6 bases, 9 bases remained unmatched. The CDR3 is 15 amino acids. The V gene's germline CDR1 is SGHVS and CDR2 FNYEAQ. The CDR3 coding sequence is TGTGCCAGCAGCCCTGTGGTAGCGGGGAGCAATGAGCAGTTCTTC. Its protein product is CASSPVVAGSNEQFF.